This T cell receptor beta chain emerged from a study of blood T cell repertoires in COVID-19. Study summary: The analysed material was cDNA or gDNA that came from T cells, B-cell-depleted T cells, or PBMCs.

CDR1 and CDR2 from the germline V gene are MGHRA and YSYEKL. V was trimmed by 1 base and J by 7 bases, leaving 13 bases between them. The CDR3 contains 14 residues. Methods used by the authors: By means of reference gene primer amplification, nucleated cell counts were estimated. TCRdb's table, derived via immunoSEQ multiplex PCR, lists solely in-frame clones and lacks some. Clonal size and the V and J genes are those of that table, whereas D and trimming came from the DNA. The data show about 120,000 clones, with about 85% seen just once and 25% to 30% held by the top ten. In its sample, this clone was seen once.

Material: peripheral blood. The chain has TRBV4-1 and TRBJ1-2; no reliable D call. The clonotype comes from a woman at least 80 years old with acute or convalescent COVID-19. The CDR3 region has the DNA TGCGCCAGCAGCCAAGGGTCCGTGAGGCTTGGCTACACCTTC. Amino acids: CASSQGSVRLGYTF.